These T cell receptor beta chains were read from a single sample in a study of human T cells and chemical hapten exposure. TCRdb ran MiXCR on the RACE reads and lists one entry per CDR3 protein. Of 300,000 to 450,000 distinct CDR3 sequences in the sample, more than 4.5% were seen once. Sample: whole blood, taken in connection with sensitization to the hapten diphenylcyclopropenone (DPC). The origin of the receptors is a woman aged 50 to 65 with alopecia areata. Some clones in this sample may be carry-over from other donors' samples. Each CDR3 is given with its conserved first and last residue. A D gene is named only where the DNA matches it firmly. Not all rows give a size; the values are once, few, many and, for expanded clones, a class.

CDR3 DNA | CDR3 protein | D gene | clone size | J gene | V gene
TGTGCCAGCAGTTCGGGACAGCTCGTCTCCTACGAGCAGTACTTC | CASSSGQLVSYEQYF | TRBD1 | NA | TRBJ2-7 | TRBV12-3/TRBV12-4
TGTGCCAGCAGTTTTGGACAGGGGAGCTACGAGCAGTACTTC | CASSFGQGSYEQYF | TRBD1 | many | TRBJ2-7 | TRBV27
TGCAGCGTTGTAGGCAGTTACACTGAAGCTTTCTTT | CSVVGSYTEAFF | NA | few | TRBJ1-1 | TRBV29-1
TGTGCCAGCAGCCCCCCCCCGAACACAGATACGCAGTATTTT | CASSPPPNTDTQYF | NA | NA | TRBJ2-3 | TRBV9
TGTGCCACCGCCCTAGCGGGGGCAGGCGGGGAGCTGTTTTTT | CATALAGAGGELFF | TRBD2 | NA | TRBJ2-2 | TRBV3-1
TGTGCCAGCTTCTCAGGGGCTAGTCAGCCCCAGCATTTT | CASFSGASQPQHF | NA | many | TRBJ1-5 | TRBV6-1
TGTGCCAGCAGTTCCCAGGGAGGGCCCGGAGAGACCCAGTACTTC | CASSSQGGPGETQYF | TRBD2 | many | TRBJ2-5 | TRBV2
TGTGCCATCAGTGCCGGGAATGAGCAGTTCTTC | CAISAGNEQFF | NA | NA | TRBJ2-1 | TRBV10-3
TGTGCCAGCACTAGCGGTGTTAGGACCGGGGAGCTGTTTTTT | CASTSGVRTGELFF | TRBD2 | few | TRBJ2-2 | TRBV2
TGCAGTGCTATCCTTTTCAATGAGCAGTTCTTC | CSAILFNEQFF | NA | many | TRBJ2-1 | TRBV20-1
TGTGCCAGCAGTTACGGCGCCTATGGCTACACCTTC | CASSYGAYGYTF | NA | few | TRBJ1-2 | TRBV6-5
TGTGCCTGGAGCCGGGGGACTAGCGGGAGTAGGAGTGAGCAGTTCTTC | CAWSRGTSGSRSEQFF | TRBD2 | many | TRBJ2-1 | TRBV30
TGTGCCAGCAGGGACAGGGCGGTCACTGAAGCTTTCTTT | CASRDRAVTEAFF | TRBD1 | NA | TRBJ1-1 | TRBV6-1
TGTGCCAGCAGTTTACCCATAGGACTGGCCGGGGAGCTGTTTTTT | CASSLPIGLAGELFF | NA | many | TRBJ2-2 | TRBV12-3/TRBV12-4
TGCGCCAGCAAGGAGACAGCTAACTATGGCTACACCTTC | CASKETANYGYTF | NA | many | TRBJ1-2 | TRBV10-2
TGTGCCAGCAGGGAGGGATGGAACACTGAAGCTTTCTTT | CASREGWNTEAFF | NA | many | TRBJ1-1 | TRBV6-1
TGCAGCGTGCTACTCCAGGGAGAGACCCAGTACTTC | CSVLLQGETQYF | NA | few | TRBJ2-5 | TRBV29-1
TGTGCCAGCAGCTTAGATCGAGGAGGGTGGACTGAAGCTTTCTTT | CASSLDRGGWTEAFF | NA | many | TRBJ1-1 | TRBV11-2
TGTGCCAGCAGTTCTAACAAGATGGGAAACTATGGCTACACCTTC | CASSSNKMGNYGYTF | NA | many | TRBJ1-2 | TRBV27
TGTGCCAGCACTAAGGGACAGGGAACGGGCGAGCAGTACTTC | CASTKGQGTGEQYF | TRBD1 | many | TRBJ2-7 | TRBV6-5
TGTGCCAGCAGCTTATCAGATACGCAGTATTTT | CASSLSDTQYF | NA | many | TRBJ2-3 | TRBV7-9
TGTGCCAGCAGCTTAGATAGGTCCGCAGATACGCAGTATTTT | CASSLDRSADTQYF | NA | many | TRBJ2-3 | TRBV7-2
TGTGCCAGCAGCTTAAGAGGAGGCGGGGGGGCCCCCACAGATACGCAGTATTTT | CASSLRGGGGAPTDTQYF | TRBD2 | few | TRBJ2-3 | TRBV7-2
TGCGCCAGCAGCCAAGGGTTCCGGCGCGGAGGGAGCACAGATACGCAGTATTTT | CASSQGFRRGGSTDTQYF | NA | many | TRBJ2-3 | TRBV4-3
TGCGCCAGCAGCAGCGGACAGTTGGACACTGAAGCTTTCTTT | CASSSGQLDTEAFF | NA | few | TRBJ1-1 | TRBV5-1
TGCAGTGCTAGACAGGGGGCGCGGGGTGAAGCTTTCTTT | CSARQGARGEAFF | TRBD1 | many | TRBJ1-1 | TRBV20-1
TGCAGTGCTAGGCTTCTCAAGCGGGGGGGCCTAGCTGCCAACGTCCTGACTTTC | CSARLLKRGGLAANVLTF | TRBD2 | NA | TRBJ2-6 | TRBV20-1
TGTGCCAGTACTCAGAAGGGGTTAGGGGTGACTGAAGCTTTCTTT | CASTQKGLGVTEAFF | NA | NA | TRBJ1-1 | TRBV12-3/TRBV12-4
TGTGCCAGTAGTCCCATCAGGGACAGGGAATACAGCGAGCAGTACTTC | CASSPIRDREYSEQYF | TRBD1 | many | TRBJ2-7 | TRBV19
TGTGCCTGGAGCAGGGGGGGGGTCGCCGAGCAGTACTTC | CAWSRGGVAEQYF | NA | NA | TRBJ2-7 | TRBV30
TGTGCCAGCAGCTTGCAGCTCCTTAACTATGGCTACACCTTC | CASSLQLLNYGYTF | NA | many | TRBJ1-2 | TRBV7-2